The clone carrying this T cell receptor beta chain was seen only a few times. This CDR3 spans 13 amino acids. Germline-derived CDR1 and CDR2 are WNHNN and SYGVQD (reference sequence). V was shortened by 0 bases and J by 11 bases, with 11 bases between the two germline ends. This record belongs to a study of blood T cell repertoires in COVID-19. Sequenced by immunoSEQ multiplex PCR; TCRdb stores in-frame clones only, minus some. Of 87,000 or so clones listed, roughly 86% are singletons. The sequencing input was peripheral blood. The genes are TRBV10-1 and TRBJ2-1, with D possibly matching TRBD1 (7 bases). The TCR was taken from a human donor with acute or convalescent COVID-19. The donor label of this sample is uncertain. As DNA, the CDR3 is TGCGCCAGCAGTGAGTCGACTAGGGGGCAGCAGTTCTTC. Its translation: CASSESTRGQQFF.